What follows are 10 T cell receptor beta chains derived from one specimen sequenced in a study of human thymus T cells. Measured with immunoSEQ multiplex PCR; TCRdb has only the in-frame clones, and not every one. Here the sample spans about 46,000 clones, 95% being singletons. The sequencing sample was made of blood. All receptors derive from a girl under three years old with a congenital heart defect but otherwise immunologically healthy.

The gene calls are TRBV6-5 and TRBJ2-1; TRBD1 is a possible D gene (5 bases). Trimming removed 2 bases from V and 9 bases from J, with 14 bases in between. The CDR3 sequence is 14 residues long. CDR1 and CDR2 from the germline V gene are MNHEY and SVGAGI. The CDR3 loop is CASSYGAVGGEQFF. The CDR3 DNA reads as TGTGCCAGCAGTTACGGGGCGGTCGGTGGTGAGCAGTTCTTC.

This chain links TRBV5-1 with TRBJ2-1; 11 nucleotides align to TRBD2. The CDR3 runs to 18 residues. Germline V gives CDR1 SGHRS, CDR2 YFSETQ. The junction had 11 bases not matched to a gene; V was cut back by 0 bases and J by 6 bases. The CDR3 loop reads CASSLVVAGGPSGNEQFF. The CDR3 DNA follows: TGCGCCAGCAGCTTGGTGGTAGCGGGAGGGCCTTCTGGCAATGAGCAGTTCTTC.

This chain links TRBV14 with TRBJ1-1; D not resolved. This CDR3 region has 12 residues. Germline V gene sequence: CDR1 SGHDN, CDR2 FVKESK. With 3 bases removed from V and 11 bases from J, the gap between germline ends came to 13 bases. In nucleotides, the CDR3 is TGTGCCAGCAGCCATACCGGGAACCGCGCTTTCTTT. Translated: CASSHTGNRAFF. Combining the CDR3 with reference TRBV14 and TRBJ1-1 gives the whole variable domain EAGVTQFPSHSVIEKGQTVTLRCDPISGHDNLYWYRRVMGKEIKFLLHFVKESKQDESGMPNNRFLAERTGGTYSTLKVQPAELEDSGVYFCASSHTGNRAFFGQGTRLTVV.

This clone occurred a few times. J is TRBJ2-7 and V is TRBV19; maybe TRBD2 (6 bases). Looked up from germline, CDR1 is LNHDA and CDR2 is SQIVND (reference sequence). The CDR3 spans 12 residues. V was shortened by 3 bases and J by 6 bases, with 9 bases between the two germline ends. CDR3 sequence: CASSIAGSEQYF. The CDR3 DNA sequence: TGTGCCAGTAGTATTGCGGGAAGCGAGCAGTACTTC.

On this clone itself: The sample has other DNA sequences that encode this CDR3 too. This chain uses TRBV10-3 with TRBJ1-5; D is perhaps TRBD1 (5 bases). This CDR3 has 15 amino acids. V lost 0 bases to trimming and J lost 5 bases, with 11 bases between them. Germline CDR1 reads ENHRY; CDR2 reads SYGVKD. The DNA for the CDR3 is TGTGCCATCAGTGAGTCGCGGGACGGCGATCAGCCCCAGCATTTT. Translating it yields CAISESRDGDQPQHF.

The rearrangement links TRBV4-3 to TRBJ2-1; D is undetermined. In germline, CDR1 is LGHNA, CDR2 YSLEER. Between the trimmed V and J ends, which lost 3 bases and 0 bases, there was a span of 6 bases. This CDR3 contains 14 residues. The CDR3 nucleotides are TGCGCCAGCAGCCAGGAGTACTCCTACAATGAGCAGTTCTTC. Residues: CASSQEYSYNEQFF.

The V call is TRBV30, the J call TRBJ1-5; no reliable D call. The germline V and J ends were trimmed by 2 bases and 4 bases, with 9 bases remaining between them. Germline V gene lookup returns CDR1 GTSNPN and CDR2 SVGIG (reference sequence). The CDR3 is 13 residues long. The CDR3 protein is CAWSLIPNQPQHF. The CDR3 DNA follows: TGTGCCTGGAGTCTTATCCCGAATCAGCCCCAGCATTTT.

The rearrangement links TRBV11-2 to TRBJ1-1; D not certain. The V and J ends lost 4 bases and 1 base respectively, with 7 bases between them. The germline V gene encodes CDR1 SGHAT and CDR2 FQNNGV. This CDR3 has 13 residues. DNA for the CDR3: TGTGCCAGCAGCTCTCTTGGGAACACTGAAGCTTTCTTT. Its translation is CASSSLGNTEAFF.

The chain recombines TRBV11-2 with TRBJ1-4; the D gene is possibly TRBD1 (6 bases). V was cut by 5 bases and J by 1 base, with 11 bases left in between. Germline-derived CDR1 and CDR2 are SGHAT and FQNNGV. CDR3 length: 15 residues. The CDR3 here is CASSATGKTNEKLFF. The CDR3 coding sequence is TGTGCCAGCAGCGCTACAGGGAAAACTAATGAAAAACTGTTTTTT.

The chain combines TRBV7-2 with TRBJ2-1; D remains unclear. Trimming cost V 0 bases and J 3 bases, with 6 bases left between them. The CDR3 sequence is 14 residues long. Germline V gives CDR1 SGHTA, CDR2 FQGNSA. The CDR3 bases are TGTGCCAGCAGCTTAGCGAAAAACTACAATGAGCAGTTCTTC. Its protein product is CASSLAKNYNEQFF.